This entry lists 9 T cell receptor beta chains sequenced from one sample in a study of blood T cell repertoires in COVID-19. Profiling relied on immunoSEQ multiplex PCR, and the TCRdb table lists in-frame clones only, not all of them. The sample shows over 300,000 clones, more than 70% of them seen only once. Sequenced material: peripheral blood. These receptors came from a man in his late teens or twenties who had recovered from COVID-19.

The chain recombines TRBV29-1 with TRBJ2-1, with D tentatively TRBD2 (5 bases). This CDR3 has 13 amino acids. The germline V gene encodes CDR1 SQVTM and CDR2 ANQGSEA. V dropped 6 bases and J dropped 4 bases, with 13 bases sitting between them. The CDR3: CSVARANYNEQFF. CDR3 nucleotide sequence: TGCAGCGTCGCGAGGGCCAATTACAATGAGCAGTTCTTC.

This rearrangement joins TRBV18 to TRBJ2-3; D is possibly TRBD2 (6 bases). The CDR3 is made up of 15 amino acids. V dropped 5 bases and J dropped 2 bases, with 14 bases sitting between them. The germline CDR1 and CDR2 sequences are KGHSH and LQKENI. The CDR3 coding sequence is TGTGCCAGCTCAGCGGGACTGCCTTTCACAGATACGCAGTATTTT. Encoded protein: CASSAGLPFTDTQYF.

The rearrangement joins TRBV5-1 to TRBJ1-1, with 7 bases lining up with TRBD1. Germline V gene lookup returns CDR1 SGHRS and CDR2 YFSETQ. The CDR3 is 13 residues long. V lost 2 bases to trimming and J lost 5 bases; unmatched junction nucleotides: 3. This CDR3 reads CASSFSGGTEAFF. The CDR3 nucleotides read TGCGCCAGCAGCTTTTCAGGGGGAACTGAAGCTTTCTTT.

The chain recombines TRBV25-1 with TRBJ2-7, with 7 positions matching TRBD1. The CDR3 length is 14 residues. Germline V gene data show CDR1 as MGHDK and CDR2 as SYGVNS. V lost 4 bases and J lost 0; bases outside the gene matches: 3. This CDR3 reads CASSGTGRSYEQYF. Written as DNA, the CDR3 is TGTGCCAGCAGTGGGACAGGACGCTCCTACGAGCAGTACTTC.

This chain joins TRBV7-2 and TRBJ2-7; D unresolved. In germline, CDR1 is SGHTA, CDR2 FQGNSA. The CDR3 consists of 14 residues. The V and J ends lost 1 base and 1 base respectively, with 8 bases between them. CDR3 region: CASSLGSKSYEQYF. The CDR3, as DNA: TGTGCCAGCAGCTTAGGCAGTAAATCCTACGAGCAGTACTTC. Based on the CDR3 plus reference TRBV7-2 and TRBJ2-7, the full variable domain is GAGVSQSPSNKVTEKGKDVELRCDPISGHTALYWYRQSLGQGLEFLIYFQGNSAPDKSGLPSDRFSAERTGGSVSTLTIQRTQQEDSAVYLCASSLGSKSYEQYFGPGTRLTVT.

The chain has TRBV19 and TRBJ1-1; 9 bases are shared with TRBD1. The CDR3 consists of 14 residues. Unmatched junction bases numbered 1, after V lost 1 base and J lost 4 bases. Germline CDR1 is LNHDA and CDR2 is SQIVND (reference sequence). In DNA, the CDR3 is TGTGCCAGTAGTATAGGGGACAGGGTCACTGAAGCTTTCTTT. Its translation: CASSIGDRVTEAFF.

In its sample, this clone was seen a few times. The V and J genes are TRBV6-5 and TRBJ1-2; no clear D gene. V was trimmed by 5 bases and J by 8 bases, leaving 9 bases between them. This CDR3 contains 11 residues. CDR1 is MNHEY and CDR2 is SVGAGI in the germline V gene. CDR3 amino acids: CASSPKTGYTF. As DNA, the CDR3 is TGTGCCAGCAGTCCTAAAACGGGCTACACCTTC.

V and J are TRBV4-1 and TRBJ2-1, with D possibly matching TRBD2 (6 bases). Germline V lookup: CDR1 MGHRA, CDR2 YSYEKL. The CDR3 contains 16 residues. Trimming left V 9 bases short and J 4 bases short, with 22 bases between. CDR3 nucleotides: TGCGCCAGTGGGCGGGAACCAAACGTAGGTTACAATGAGCAGTTCTTC. Amino acid sequence: CASGREPNVGYNEQFF.

This rearrangement joins TRBV6-1 to TRBJ1-1; 12 bases match TRBD1. Trimming cost V 4 bases and J 10 bases; bases outside gene matches: 13. CDR1 is MNHNS and CDR2 is SASEGT in the germline V gene. The CDR3 loop spans 16 amino acids. In nucleotides, the CDR3 is TGTGCCAGCAGTGGACCCGACCGGGACAGGGGGCTGAGAGCTTTCTTT. Amino acid sequence: CASSGPDRDRGLRAFF.